The clone carrying this T cell receptor (beta chain) was recorded once. The data are from a study of cytomegalovirus exposure and HLA in healthy donors. PCR employed 60 Vbeta and 13 Jbeta primers. Measured with immunoSEQ multiplex PCR; TCRdb has only the in-frame clones, and not every one. The data show some 200,000 clones, about 70% seen once. CDR1 and CDR2 (germline): LNHDA, SQIVND (reference sequence). Trimming stripped 5 bases from V and 7 bases from J, with 15 bases between. The CDR3 contains 15 residues. J is TRBJ1-6 and V is TRBV19; D unclear. This receptor was identified in a man in his forties in good health and CMV-seropositive. The source material was PBMCs. The CDR3 nucleotides are TGTGCCAGTAGTGCCGACATTGGAGGAAATTCACCCCTCCACTTT. This sequence encodes CASSADIGGNSPLHF.